The T cell receptor beta chain under discussion was sequenced for a study of T cell responses to AZD1222 COVID-19 vaccine. Broader study findings: Clonal diversity was possibly underestimated, and white British individuals and females predominated among donors. Vaccine-related CD4 TCRs covered spike, predominating at 160-218 and 743-854.

With 1 base removed from V and 0 bases from J, the gap between germline ends came to 16 bases. The CDR3 is made up of 17 amino acids. The germline V gene encodes CDR1 LGHDT and CDR2 YNNKEL (reference sequence). Notes on this clone: What it binds is not known.

Profiled with immunoSEQ multiplex PCR; TCRdb holds only in-frame clones, not every one. Here the sample spans about 150,000 clones, more than 85% being singletons. The material was peripheral blood, obtained on day 0 of AZD1222 vaccination. This sequence joins TRBV3-1 (or the pseudogene TRBV3-2) and TRBJ2-7, with D perhaps TRBD1 or TRBD2 (5 bases each). This receptor was identified in an adult in good health. Here the CDR3 reads CASSQGSKLGTSYEQYF. The DNA for the CDR3 is TGTGCCAGCAGCCAAGGCTCAAAACTTGGGACCTCCTACGAGCAGTACTTC.